The sequence of this TCR beta chain was determined in a study of T cells after yellow fever vaccination. Whole-study context: Each low-cell-number fraction was prepared by means of SMART-Seq v4 Ultra Low Input. Overall study findings and caveats: Reappearance after the booster was observed for most primary-vaccination clones (about 97% CD4, roughly 88% CD8).

This clonotype was found a few times. No antigen is known for it. Each CDR3 protein is one row after TCRdb ran MiXCR on the 5' RACE reads. The repertoire includes roughly 500,000 distinct CDR3 sequences, about 19% of them detected once, and roughly an eighth sits in the top ten. CDR1 and CDR2 (germline): KGHDR, SFDVKD. The CDR3 is 16 amino acids. V gave up 7 bases and J gave up 5 bases, with 20 bases separating them. The gene calls are TRBV24-1 and TRBJ2-1; possibly TRBD1 for D (9 bases). The starting material was PBMCs, obtained 15 days after the yellow fever booster vaccination. This receptor was identified in a young man who received the YFV17D yellow fever vaccine. The CDR3: CATRSTGGTGNNEQFF. The CDR3 bases are TGTGCCACCAGGTCGACGGGGGGGACAGGGAACAATGAGCAGTTCTTC.